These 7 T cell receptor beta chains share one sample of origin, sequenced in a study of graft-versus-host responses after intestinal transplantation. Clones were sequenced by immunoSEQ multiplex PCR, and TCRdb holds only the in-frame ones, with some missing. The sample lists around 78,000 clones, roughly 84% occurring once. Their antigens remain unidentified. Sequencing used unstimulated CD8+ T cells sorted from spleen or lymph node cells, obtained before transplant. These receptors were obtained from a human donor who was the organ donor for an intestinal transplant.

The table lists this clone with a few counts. The CDR3 reads CASSGTSGGADTQYF. The CDR3 DNA sequence: TGCGCCAGCAGCGGGACTAGCGGGGGGGCAGATACGCAGTATTTT. V usage is TRBV23-1 and J usage is TRBJ2-3, with 16 bases fitting TRBD2. TRBV23-1 carries the ORF label, with uncertain function. CDR3 length: 15 residues. The ends lost 6 bases at V and 4 bases at J; junction bases unmatched: 1.

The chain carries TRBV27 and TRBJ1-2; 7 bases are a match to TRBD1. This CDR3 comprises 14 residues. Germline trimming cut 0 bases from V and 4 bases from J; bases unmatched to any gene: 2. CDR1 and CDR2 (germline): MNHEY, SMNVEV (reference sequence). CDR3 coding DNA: TGTGCCAGCAGTTTATCCCAGGGGGGCTATGGCTACACCTTC. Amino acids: CASSLSQGGYGYTF.

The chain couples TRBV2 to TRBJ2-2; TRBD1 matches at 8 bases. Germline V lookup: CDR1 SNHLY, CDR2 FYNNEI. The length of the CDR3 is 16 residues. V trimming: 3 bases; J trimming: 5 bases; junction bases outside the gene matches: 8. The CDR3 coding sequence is TGTGCCAGCAGTGATCCTTCCGACAGGGGAACCGGGGAGCTGTTTTTT. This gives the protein CASSDPSDRGTGELFF.

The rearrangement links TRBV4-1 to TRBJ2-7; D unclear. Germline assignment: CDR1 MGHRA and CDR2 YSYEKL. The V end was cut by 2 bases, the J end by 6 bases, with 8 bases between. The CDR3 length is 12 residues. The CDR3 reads CASSQPAGEQYF. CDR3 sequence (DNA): TGCGCCAGCAGCCAACCCGCTGGCGAGCAGTACTTC.

The CDR3 reads CASSLGTAYQETQYF. CDR3 nucleotide sequence: TGTGCCAGCAGCTTGGGGACCGCGTACCAAGAGACCCAGTACTTC. The chain carries TRBV5-5 and TRBJ2-5, with D unresolved. Germline assignment: CDR1 SGHKS and CDR2 YYEKEE (reference sequence). The CDR3 length is 15 residues. Deletions cut 0 bases from V and 0 bases from J, with 9 bases between.

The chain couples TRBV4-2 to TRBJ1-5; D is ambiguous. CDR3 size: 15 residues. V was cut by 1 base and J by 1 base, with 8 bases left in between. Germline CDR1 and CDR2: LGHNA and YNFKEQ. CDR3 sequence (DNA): TGTGCCAGCAGCCAAGCGCGGCACAGCAATCAGCCCCAGCATTTT. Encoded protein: CASSQARHSNQPQHF.

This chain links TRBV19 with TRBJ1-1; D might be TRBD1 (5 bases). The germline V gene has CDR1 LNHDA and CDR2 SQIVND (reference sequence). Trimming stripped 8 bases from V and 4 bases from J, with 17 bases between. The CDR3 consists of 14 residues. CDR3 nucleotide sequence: TGTGCCAGTGTCCATCTCGGGGGAGGCACTGAAGCTTTCTTT. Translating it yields CASVHLGGGTEAFF.